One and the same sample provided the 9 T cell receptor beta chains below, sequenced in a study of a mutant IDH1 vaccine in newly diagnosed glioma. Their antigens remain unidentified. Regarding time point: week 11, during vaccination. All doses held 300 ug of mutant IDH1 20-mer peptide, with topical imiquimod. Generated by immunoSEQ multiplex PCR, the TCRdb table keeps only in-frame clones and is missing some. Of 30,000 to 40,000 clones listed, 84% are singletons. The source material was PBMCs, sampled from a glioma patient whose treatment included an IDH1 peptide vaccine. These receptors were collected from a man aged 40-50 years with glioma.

In DNA, the CDR3 is TGTGCCAGCAGCCCCGGGCTAGCGATTCGGTTCTTC. Translation: CASSPGLAIRFF. This rearrangement joins TRBV25-1 to TRBJ2-1; D is possibly TRBD2 (6 bases). This CDR3 comprises 12 residues. Trimming shortened V by 6 bases and J by 15 bases, and 18 bases separated the two germline ends. Germline V gene lookup returns CDR1 MGHDK and CDR2 SYGVNS.

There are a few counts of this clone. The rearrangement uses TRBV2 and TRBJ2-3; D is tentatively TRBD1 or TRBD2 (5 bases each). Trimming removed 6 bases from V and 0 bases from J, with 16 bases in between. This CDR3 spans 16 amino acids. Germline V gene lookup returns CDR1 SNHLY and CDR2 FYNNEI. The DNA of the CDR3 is TGTGCCAGCAGAGGCTGGGACGGGCCTAGCACAGATACGCAGTATTTT. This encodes CASRGWDGPSTDTQYF.

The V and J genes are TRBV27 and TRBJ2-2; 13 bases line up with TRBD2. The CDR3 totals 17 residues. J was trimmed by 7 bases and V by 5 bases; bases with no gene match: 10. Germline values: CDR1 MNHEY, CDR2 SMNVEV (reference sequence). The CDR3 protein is CASSVDLWTSGGGELFF. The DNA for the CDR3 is TGTGCCAGCAGTGTAGACCTCTGGACTAGCGGGGGCGGGGAGCTGTTTTTT.

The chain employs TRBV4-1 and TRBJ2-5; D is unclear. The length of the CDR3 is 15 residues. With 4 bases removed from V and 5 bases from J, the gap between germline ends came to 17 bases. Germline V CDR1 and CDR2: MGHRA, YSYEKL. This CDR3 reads CASSLRLFGLETQYF. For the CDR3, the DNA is TGCGCCAGCAGCCTTCGTCTGTTCGGGTTGGAGACCCAGTACTTC.

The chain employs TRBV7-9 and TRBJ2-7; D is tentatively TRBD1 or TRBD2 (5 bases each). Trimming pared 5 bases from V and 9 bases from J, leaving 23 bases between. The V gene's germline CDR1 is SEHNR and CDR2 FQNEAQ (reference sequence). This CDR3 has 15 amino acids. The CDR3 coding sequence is TGTGCCAGCAGCCCGGGAACAGGCAGGCCCTCGGGGCAGTACTTC. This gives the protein CASSPGTGRPSGQYF.

CDR3 nucleotide sequence: TGCGCCAGCAGCCAAGAGGCAAAGGAAGGGACCATGCAGTTCTTC. It is translated as CASSQEAKEGTMQFF. The rearrangement joins TRBV4-3 to TRBJ2-1; either TRBD1 or TRBD2 may fit D (5 bases each). The V gene lost 0 bases and the J gene lost 12 bases, with 18 bases spanning the gap. CDR3 length: 15 residues. Germline V gene data show CDR1 as LGHNA and CDR2 as YSLEER.

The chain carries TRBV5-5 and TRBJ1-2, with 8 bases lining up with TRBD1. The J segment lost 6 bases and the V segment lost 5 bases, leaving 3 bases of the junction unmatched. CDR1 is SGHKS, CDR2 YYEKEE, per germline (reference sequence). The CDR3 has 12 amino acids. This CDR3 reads CASRKDRDGYTF. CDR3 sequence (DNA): TGTGCCAGCAGAAAGGACAGGGATGGCTACACCTTC.

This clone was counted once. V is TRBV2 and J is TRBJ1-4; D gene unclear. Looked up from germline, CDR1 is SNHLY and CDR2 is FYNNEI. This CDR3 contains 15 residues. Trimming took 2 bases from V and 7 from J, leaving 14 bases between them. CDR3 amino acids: CASSERRGVGEKLFF. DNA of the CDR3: TGTGCCAGCAGTGAACGACGGGGTGTGGGTGAAAAACTGTTTTTT.

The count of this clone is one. This chain's CDR3 is CASSVYRVQYGYTF. The CDR3 DNA reads TGTGCCAGCAGCGTATACAGGGTCCAGTATGGCTACACCTTC. This chain joins TRBV7-2 and TRBJ1-2; tentative D call: TRBD1 (6 bases). Per the germline V gene, CDR1 is SGHTA and CDR2 is FQGNSA. The CDR3 loop spans 14 amino acids. V was pared by 5 bases and J by 5 bases, with 15 bases between.